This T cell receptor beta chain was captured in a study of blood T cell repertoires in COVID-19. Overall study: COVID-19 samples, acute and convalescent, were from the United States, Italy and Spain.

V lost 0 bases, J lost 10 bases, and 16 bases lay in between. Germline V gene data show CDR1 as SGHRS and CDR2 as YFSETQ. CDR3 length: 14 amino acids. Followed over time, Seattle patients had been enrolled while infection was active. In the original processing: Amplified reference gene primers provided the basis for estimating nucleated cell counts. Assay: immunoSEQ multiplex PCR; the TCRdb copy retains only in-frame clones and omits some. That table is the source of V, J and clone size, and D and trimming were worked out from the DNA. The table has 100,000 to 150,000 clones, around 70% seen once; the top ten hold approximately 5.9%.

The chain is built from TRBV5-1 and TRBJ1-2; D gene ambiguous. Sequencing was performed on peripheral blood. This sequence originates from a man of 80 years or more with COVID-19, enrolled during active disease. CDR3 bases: TGCGCCAGCAGCTTGGATTCGAAAAGGTACTACTACACCTTC. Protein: CASSLDSKRYYYTF.